The clone carrying this T cell receptor (beta chain) appeared a few times. Its antigen is not known. Time point meaning: newly diagnosed GD, antithyroid drugs for less than 3 months. RNA from PBMCs was the source of the TCR library. These data are taken from a study of regulatory T cells in long-lasting Graves disease. Points from the study as a whole: Persistent cases favored TRBV28, TRBJ1-2 and TRBJ2-5.

V was pared by 4 bases and J by 4 bases, with 13 bases of the junction left unmatched. Germline values: CDR1 MNHEY, CDR2 SVGAGI. This CDR3 comprises 17 residues. The TCR beta library used iRepertoire HTBI primers with Arm-PCR amplification of CDR3. Each CDR3 protein is one row after TCRdb ran MiXCR on the multiplex PCR reads. The table records 580,000 or so distinct CDR3 sequences, 16% of them present only once. A further study also used this sample, focusing on T cells in Graves' hyperthyroidism and ophthalmopathy. Turning to that study: The study left out patients who had uncontrolled infection, other autoimmune disease, pregnancy or lactation. In blood, most of the thyroid clonotypes expanded above 0.001 were also present.

This TCR came from a man younger than 35 with Graves disease. The gene calls are TRBV6-5 and TRBJ2-7; 10 bases fit TRBD2. The sample here was peripheral blood mononuclear cells (PBMCs), taken at new diagnosis, from a patient treated with antithyroid drugs. CDR3 region: CASSFSTSGERGYEQYF. The CDR3 coding sequence is TGTGCCAGCAGTTTTAGTACTAGCGGGGAGCGGGGGTACGAGCAGTACTTC.